The T cell receptor beta chain described here comes from a study of CD8 T cells in ankylosing spondylitis. Note on this clonotype: This may come from a read error, since a much larger clone is one base off.

From the 5' RACE reads, TCRdb called clonotypes with MiXCR, one entry per CDR3 protein. This table holds 150,000 to 200,000 distinct CDR3 sequences, roughly 34% found once. Trimming cost V 5 bases and J 4 bases, with 11 bases left between them. This CDR3 has 13 amino acids. This rearrangement joins TRBV12-3 or TRBV12-4 to TRBJ1-1; the D gene is possibly TRBD1 (5 bases). Input material: synovial fluid, either unsorted or a sorted T cell fraction (not recorded which). The sequence derives from a male donor with ankylosing spondylitis. The CDR3: CASSQQVGTEAFF. DNA for the CDR3: TGTGCCAGCAGTCAACAGGTGGGCACTGAAGCTTTCTTT.